Listed below are T cell receptor beta chains from one sample, sequenced in a study of cytomegalovirus exposure and HLA in healthy donors. Using immunoSEQ multiplex PCR, the repertoire was profiled, and TCRdb retains in-frame clones only, with some absent. The table includes approximately 180,000 clones, roughly nine tenths detected once. The sample taken for sequencing was PBMCs. These receptors were taken from a girl less than two years old in good health and CMV-seronegative. CDR3s include the opening cysteine and the closing phenylalanine or tryptophan. D genes are given only for firm matches. Size values are once, few and many counts, or a class for expanded clones, and some rows have none.

d_call: NA
v_call: TRBV15
clone_size: few
j_call: TRBJ1-5
cdr3_aa: CATSRAWREGQPQHF

d_call: NA
v_call: TRBV4-2
clone_size: NA
j_call: TRBJ2-2
cdr3_aa: CASSQVVLVLATGELFF

d_call: NA
v_call: TRBV7-2
clone_size: NA
j_call: TRBJ1-2
cdr3_aa: CASSFNGIGFGYTF

d_call: TRBD1
v_call: TRBV5-1
clone_size: NA
j_call: TRBJ1-2
cdr3_aa: CASSPRDRGIGHYGYTF

d_call: NA
v_call: TRBV10-1
clone_size: NA
j_call: TRBJ2-3
cdr3_aa: CASSDSTDTQYF

d_call: TRBD2
v_call: TRBV4-1
clone_size: NA
j_call: TRBJ2-2
cdr3_aa: CASSQDPAGYTGELFF

d_call: TRBD2
v_call: TRBV15
clone_size: NA
j_call: TRBJ2-3
cdr3_aa: CATSRWGGLAESTDTQYF

d_call: NA
v_call: TRBV9
clone_size: NA
j_call: TRBJ2-3
cdr3_aa: CASSVFNRADTQYF

d_call: NA
v_call: TRBV13
clone_size: NA
j_call: TRBJ1-5
cdr3_aa: CASSSNQPQHF

d_call: NA
v_call: TRBV29-1
clone_size: NA
j_call: TRBJ1-2
cdr3_aa: CSVSRGNGYTF

d_call: NA
v_call: TRBV27
clone_size: NA
j_call: TRBJ2-5
cdr3_aa: CASSRYRAQETQYF

d_call: NA
v_call: TRBV10-1
clone_size: NA
j_call: TRBJ2-2
cdr3_aa: CASSVVAGGELFF

d_call: TRBD1
v_call: TRBV11-2
clone_size: NA
j_call: TRBJ1-2
cdr3_aa: CASSPGDRGPYGYTF

d_call: NA
v_call: TRBV6-5
clone_size: NA
j_call: TRBJ2-3
cdr3_aa: CASSYRGSSTDTQYF

d_call: NA
v_call: TRBV6-1
clone_size: NA
j_call: TRBJ1-6
cdr3_aa: CASSEAPRGGSSPLHF

d_call: NA
v_call: TRBV2
clone_size: few
j_call: TRBJ2-7
cdr3_aa: CASSEVRDFRYEQYF

d_call: TRBD2
v_call: TRBV19
clone_size: NA
j_call: TRBJ2-4
cdr3_aa: CASSPRGFSKNIQYF

d_call: NA
v_call: TRBV2
clone_size: NA
j_call: TRBJ2-2
cdr3_aa: CASRGGVNTGELFF

d_call: TRBD2
v_call: TRBV19
clone_size: NA
j_call: TRBJ2-1
cdr3_aa: CASSMGRGYNEQFF

d_call: NA
v_call: TRBV19
clone_size: NA
j_call: TRBJ1-5
cdr3_aa: CASSIGGVRNQPQHF

d_call: NA
v_call: TRBV5-6
clone_size: NA
j_call: TRBJ2-3
cdr3_aa: CASSGAGSGTDTQYF

d_call: NA
v_call: TRBV30
clone_size: NA
j_call: TRBJ1-5
cdr3_aa: CAWSEGYGNQPQHF

d_call: TRBD2
v_call: TRBV27
clone_size: NA
j_call: TRBJ2-3
cdr3_aa: CASKYYPRRGGPDTQYF

d_call: NA
v_call: TRBV7-8
clone_size: NA
j_call: TRBJ2-7
cdr3_aa: CASSLYGGGLNLGDEQYF

d_call: NA
v_call: TRBV7-3
clone_size: once
j_call: TRBJ2-1
cdr3_aa: CASSTWTGRVYNEQFF

d_call: NA
v_call: TRBV9
clone_size: few
j_call: TRBJ2-1
cdr3_aa: CASNYEQFF

d_call: NA
v_call: TRBV6-6
clone_size: NA
j_call: TRBJ1-1
cdr3_aa: CASSHDGGYAFF

d_call: TRBD1
v_call: TRBV6-1
clone_size: once
j_call: TRBJ2-7
cdr3_aa: CASSGGQGTYEQYF

d_call: TRBD1
v_call: TRBV11-2
clone_size: NA
j_call: TRBJ2-3
cdr3_aa: CASSFRGLTDTQYF

d_call: TRBD1
v_call: TRBV9
clone_size: NA
j_call: TRBJ2-2
cdr3_aa: CASRPGQGTRNTGELFF

d_call: NA
v_call: TRBV7-9
clone_size: few
j_call: TRBJ1-3
cdr3_aa: CASSHENGNTIYF

d_call: NA
v_call: TRBV7-6
clone_size: NA
j_call: TRBJ1-1
cdr3_aa: CASSSERGGVGFEAFF

d_call: TRBD1
v_call: TRBV19
clone_size: NA
j_call: TRBJ1-1
cdr3_aa: CASSLDRGTEAFF

d_call: TRBD1
v_call: TRBV19
clone_size: NA
j_call: TRBJ2-7
cdr3_aa: CASSPGGPYEQYF

d_call: NA
v_call: TRBV5-4
clone_size: NA
j_call: TRBJ1-4
cdr3_aa: CASSPGSPTLNEKLFF

d_call: NA
v_call: TRBV27
clone_size: NA
j_call: TRBJ2-1
cdr3_aa: CASSFPGGKNEQFF

d_call: TRBD1
v_call: TRBV27
clone_size: NA
j_call: TRBJ1-2
cdr3_aa: CASSLGTGGFYGYTF

d_call: TRBD1
v_call: TRBV5-4
clone_size: once
j_call: TRBJ1-3
cdr3_aa: CASSLDLVLEPGGGNTIYF

d_call: NA
v_call: TRBV7-2
clone_size: NA
j_call: TRBJ2-7
cdr3_aa: CASSLRGFTYEQYF

d_call: TRBD1
v_call: TRBV9
clone_size: NA
j_call: TRBJ1-1
cdr3_aa: CASSVVGQGHAEAFF

d_call: TRBD1
v_call: TRBV7-9
clone_size: NA
j_call: NA
cdr3_aa: CASSFGTGGTYEQYF

d_call: TRBD2
v_call: TRBV11-2
clone_size: NA
j_call: TRBJ2-7
cdr3_aa: CASTGEGWEQYF

d_call: TRBD2
v_call: TRBV4-1
clone_size: NA
j_call: TRBJ2-1
cdr3_aa: CASSQARAGLAVNEQFF

d_call: TRBD1
v_call: TRBV27
clone_size: NA
j_call: TRBJ1-2
cdr3_aa: CASSGRQGLGYGYTF

d_call: TRBD2
v_call: TRBV7-3
clone_size: NA
j_call: TRBJ2-7
cdr3_aa: CASSLGGSLYEQYF

d_call: TRBD1
v_call: TRBV19
clone_size: NA
j_call: TRBJ1-2
cdr3_aa: CASTPLRQGGLYGYTF

d_call: NA
v_call: TRBV5-1
clone_size: NA
j_call: TRBJ2-3
cdr3_aa: CASSLWGVGSADSNTQYF

d_call: NA
v_call: TRBV18
clone_size: NA
j_call: TRBJ2-2
cdr3_aa: CASSQSLQGRELFF

d_call: TRBD1
v_call: TRBV5-1
clone_size: NA
j_call: TRBJ1-1
cdr3_aa: CASSLGTGMNTEAFF

d_call: NA
v_call: TRBV30
clone_size: NA
j_call: TRBJ2-7
cdr3_aa: CAVSHREGHEQYF

d_call: TRBD1
v_call: TRBV18
clone_size: once
j_call: TRBJ1-2
cdr3_aa: CASSPGQGYGYTF

d_call: NA
v_call: TRBV7-8
clone_size: NA
j_call: TRBJ2-6
cdr3_aa: CASKPSGANVLTF

d_call: NA
v_call: TRBV7-2
clone_size: NA
j_call: TRBJ1-2
cdr3_aa: CASSLGGDSGGYTF

d_call: TRBD1
v_call: TRBV18
clone_size: NA
j_call: TRBJ1-5
cdr3_aa: CASSQGQFNNQPQHF